The sequence of this T cell receptor (beta chain) was determined in a study of HIV-infected patients and healthy controls (dated by TCRdb to the mid-2010s). Background on the whole study: CD4 counts were modestly but significantly increased in about 85% of the 16 patients after three months of therapy, but they remained below normal ranges. CD8 counts did not change consistently during early therapy, while the CD4:CD8 ratio increased slightly. After a further year of therapy, viral load was undetectable in all patients, having already become undetectable in about 70% of the 16 patients by the second bleed. Overall T-cell lymphocytopenia was not observed in the patients, and no significant difference from controls was found in total CDR3 counts per chain. Whether deep TCR repertoire sequencing of small blood samples from HIV patients could capture immune perturbation and reconstitution was tested in the study.

Study-level results and caveats: Processing was restricted to sixteen HIV-infected individuals, which the authors judged to be a major constraint on the generalizability of the findings. Eight alpha and eight beta V genes showed significantly different mean usage between HIV-infected patients and controls. The use of whole blood limited sequencing depth and precluded separation of the dynamics of distinct T-cell subpopulations. In HIV-infected patients, the apparent post-therapy recovery of the Gini index was not replicated in size-matched repertoire data. The pairing of alpha and beta chains was not determined in the samples. Most CMV-associated CDR3s became more frequent during therapy, although their change was not significant, whereas HIV-associated CDR3s showed a significant decrease in frequency. Unequal numbers of distinct sequences between patients and controls complicated comparisons, and size-matching overweighted rare events from HIV-infected data. The observed differences in diversity could not be explained by the slight differences in age and sex profiles between the study cohorts. Oligoclonality may be reflected in the significantly higher mean Gini indices of HIV-infected repertoires compared with controls. Donor HLA types were not determined in the study. Compared with untreated HIV+ repertoires, healthy control repertoires had roughly threefold more distinct CDR3s and higher Shannon diversity. Alpha-chain CDR3s from MAIT cells appeared at high frequency in healthy controls but were severely depleted in HIV+ repertoires. Healthy controls shared more CDR3s between individuals than HIV+ patients, by Jaccard index and by count of highly shared sequences.

Using SuperScript III with primers targeting the alpha and beta constant regions, 500 to 550 ng of RNA was reverse transcribed. Alpha and beta chain libraries were generated separately via chain-specific third strand synthesis with multiplexing indices. In the protocol, all rearrangements within a chain were amplified with a single primer pair so that primer bias was avoided, and molecular barcodes were added to each cDNA molecule. T4 RNA Ligase 1 joined purified cDNA to a 5' RACE adapter that carried a random hexamer and the SP2 sequencing primer site. With slow temperature ramps used to favor optimal annealing, second strand synthesis was primed from the SP2 site with Phusion polymerase. The 12-nucleotide barcode on each molecule comprised two random hexamer sequences, both introduced before amplification and concatenated. An amplification PCR of roughly 25 cycles with P5s and P7 primers came after a short first PCR that had added P5 and P7 adapter elements plus a second index. In total the libraries went through roughly 29 PCR cycles, after which the libraries were quantified on a Qubit, sized on a Bioanalyzer, and diluted to approximately 4 nM. Sequencing of the normalized libraries was performed on an Illumina MiSeq with 2 x 250 paired-end kits. Reverse transcription reactions were cleaned up on MinElute columns and eluted into 9.5 to 10 ul Tris-Cl. Adapter ligations ran for under 30 hours at 16 degrees C and were afterwards cleaned with AMPure XP beads at a 1:1 ratio. The study's own analysis went as follows. Demultiplexed FASTQ files were processed with a modified Decombinator that output V, J, insert and barcode information. Sequences that shared a barcode but differed from the dominant sequence were discarded as errors, and original cDNA molecules were estimated by counting barcodes clustered at Levenshtein distance 3. Downstream analyses used R packages ineq, vegan, igraph and RCytoscape, with IMGT nomenclature and CDR3 definitions. The authors computed V gene usage over distinct sequences and counted each TCR a single time to avoid skew from clonal expansion. Within a donor, similarity networks joined unique CDR3 amino acid sequences in every case where two of them were separated by a single Levenshtein edit. Published HIV-specific CDR3s (roughly 96 alpha, several hundred beta) and CMV-specific CDR3s (around 13 alpha, 200 to 300 beta) were compiled and searched for in the repertoires. Random subsampling to size-matched repertoires demonstrated that the decreased diversity in patients did not result from their lower sequence numbers. TCRdb applied fastp at Q25 and MiXCR to the public reads, then kept only in-frame beta chains. Each CDR3 protein gets just one entry, which takes the most common genes and DNA from the rows behind it. V and J calls and clone size were set by TCRdb, not the authors. The sample includes roughly 4,200 distinct CDR3 sequences, with approximately 12% observed a single time. Clones ranked in the top ten supply 14% of the sample.

Whole blood was used without cell fractionation, so the repertoire reflected all unsorted peripheral T cells. For RNA extraction, an approximately 2.5 ml sample of peripheral blood was drawn into Tempus tubes. The first sixteen eligible patients were processed from the enrolled HIV-infected adults, who had not yet received antiretroviral therapy and were about to begin treatment. Patients with febrile or AIDS-related illness, tumors, hepatitis B or C coinfection, immunomodulatory therapy, recent vaccination or treatment interruptions were excluded from enrollment. The TURBO-DNase kit was used to remove leftover genomic DNA, and GLOBINclear was used to deplete globin mRNA. Pretreatment blood from HIV-infected patients was collected just before antiretroviral therapy was started. This clonotype is categorized as medium-sized (0.01 to 0.1%). What this receptor recognizes is not known. No qualities accompany the bases; no much larger clone lies one base away.

Its CDR3 holds 14 amino acids, cysteine through phenylalanine. The only DNA kept is the CDR3, 42 bases in frame from the first base. V lost 4 bases and J lost 2 bases; the stretch between them is 9 bases long. In the germline V gene (reference sequence), CDR1 corresponds to MNHNY and CDR2 to SVGAGI. This sample comprised blood, obtained before antiretroviral therapy. The chain uses TRBV6-6 and TRBJ2-1; TRBD2 might be the D gene, on 5 matching bases. This receptor was taken from an adult with HIV infection. The CDR3 region: CASSSADTYNEQFF. In nucleotide form, the sequence is TGTGCCAGCAGTTCAGCGGATACCTACAATGAGCAGTTCTTC.